Presented here are 7 T cell receptor beta chains from one specimen sequenced in a study of breast tumors, draining lymph nodes, adjacent tissues. TCRdb processed the multiplex PCR reads anew with MiXCR; each CDR3 protein has one entry. The sample has 250,000 or so distinct CDR3 sequences; 30% to 35% are singletons. Breast cancer patients provided tissue from their axillary draining lymph nodes. Sequencing was carried out using axillary lymph node tissue. The receptors originated from a female donor with breast cancer. Some clones in this sample may be carry-over from other donors' samples.

The chain employs TRBV5-4 and TRBJ2-7, with TRBD2 matching 13 bases. The germline gives CDR1 SGHNT, CDR2 YYREEE (reference sequence). The CDR3 has 16 residues. J was trimmed by 7 bases and V by 0 bases; bases with no gene match: 7. CDR3 residues: CASSLGPGLAGKEQYF. The CDR3, as DNA: TGTGCCAGCAGCTTGGGGCCGGGACTAGCGGGAAAGGAGCAGTACTTC.

The count of this clonotype is one. A clone one base away is much larger, so this may be a read error. V is TRBV7-2 and J is TRBJ2-2; 10 bases line up with TRBD2. Germline-derived CDR1 and CDR2 are SGHTA and FQGNSA. The length of the CDR3 is 17 residues. The CDR3 nucleotides read TGTGCCAGCAGCTTTTTTTTGTTAGCGGGAGGCACCGGGGGGCTGTTTTTT. It encodes CASSFFLLAGGTGGLFF.

This clonotype was detected ten times or more. The chain links TRBV6-1 to TRBJ1-4; 7 bases line up with TRBD1. This CDR3 comprises 15 residues. Looked up from germline, CDR1 is MNHNS and CDR2 is SASEGT. J gave up 0 bases and V 9 bases, and 7 bases lay outside the gene matches. This CDR3 is CASDREITTNEKLFF. The CDR3 DNA is TGTGCCAGTGACAGGGAAATAACAACTAATGAAAAACTGTTTTTT.

There are many counts of this clonotype. This chain links TRBV19 with TRBJ1-2; D is undetermined. Trimming pared 3 bases from V and 6 bases from J, leaving 14 bases between. The CDR3 is 14 amino acids. Germline V gene sequence: CDR1 LNHDA, CDR2 SQIVND (reference sequence). The CDR3 DNA is TGTGCCAGTAGTATTGGATCGGCAGTGGATGGCTACACCTTC. Translated: CASSIGSAVDGYTF.

This clonotype was recorded at least ten times. The chain couples TRBV20-1 to TRBJ2-1, with D possibly matching TRBD1 (5 bases). The germline V and J ends were trimmed by 6 bases and 4 bases, with 13 bases remaining between them. Germline V gives CDR1 DFQATT, CDR2 SNEGSKA (reference sequence). CDR3 length equals 13 residues. CDR3 protein: CSATDNVYNEQFF. CDR3 in DNA: TGCAGTGCCACGGACAACGTGTACAATGAGCAGTTCTTC.

The chain joins TRBV2 to TRBJ2-6, with a weak D call TRBD2 (7 bases). Trimming pared 3 bases from V and 4 bases from J, leaving 16 bases between. The CDR3 is 17 residues long. Germline assignment: CDR1 SNHLY and CDR2 FYNNEI. CDR3 DNA: TGTGCCAGCAGTGATGAGGGAGGGGGTTCAGGGGCCAACGTCCTGACTTTC. Translating it yields CASSDEGGGSGANVLTF. Together with reference TRBV2 and TRBJ2-6, the CDR3 gives the full variable domain: EPEVTQTPSHQVTQMGQEVILRCVPISNHLYFYWYRQILGQKVEFLVSFYNNEISEKSEIFDDQFSVERPDGSNFTLKIRSTKLEDSAMYFCASSDEGGGSGANVLTFGAGSRLTVL.

At least ten counts were recorded for this clonotype. The gene calls are TRBV10-3 and TRBJ2-3, with 10 bases identical to TRBD2. The germline V gene encodes CDR1 ENHRY and CDR2 SYGVKD. The CDR3 is 15 amino acids. V gave up 6 bases and J gave up 4 bases; unmatched junction bases: 7. CDR3 sequence: CAIRGAGTSADTQYF. As DNA, the CDR3 is TGTGCCATCAGAGGAGCGGGGACTAGCGCAGATACGCAGTATTTT.